The T cell receptor beta chain under discussion was sequenced for a study of blood T cell repertoires in COVID-19 (dated by TCRdb to the early 2020s). Broadly, across the study: Samples covering the acute and convalescent phases of COVID-19 were provided by collaborators in the United States, Italy and Spain. The material from the prospective study consisted of cDNA or gDNA derived from T cells, B-cell-depleted T cells, or PBMCs. The repertoires were released in a freely available public database meant as a resource for research on the immune response to SARS-CoV-2. Sample metadata almost always included a de-identified subject ID, COVID-19 status, age in years and sex. Where available, HLA class I and class II types were taken from metadata supplied by the sample provider and were not determined by assay-based typing. The samples were drawn from the first 160 participants of the ongoing ImmuneRACE study and from roughly 1,300 subjects provided by 6 global collaborators. Deeply sampled blood TCRbeta repertoires from subjects exposed to, actively infected with, or recovered from COVID-19 were included in the dataset. Overall study results and their limits: The amount of clinical and demographic metadata varied by source and participant and was provided uncurated.

CDR1 LGHNT and CDR2 FRNRAP were looked up in the germline V gene. A distance of 16 bases separates the germline ends of V and J, which lose 6 bases and 5 bases respectively. From the cysteine up to the phenylalanine, the CDR3 has a length of 14 residues. Only the CDR3 DNA is retained, 42 bases long and in frame from the first base. TCRbeta CDR3 regions were amplified from genomic DNA by means of the immunoSEQ Assay, a bias-controlled multiplex PCR. For the original study's pipeline: Within the assay, amplification of reference gene primers was used to estimate how many nucleated cells each sample contained. To quantify the absolute abundance of each unique TCRbeta CDR3 rearrangement, sequence reads were collapsed and filtered. For each sample, productive Simpson clonality was calculated as the square root of Simpson's diversity index across productive rearrangements. The source is immuneACCESS, and TCRdb retained only in-frame sequences with V and J called. Part of the clones is not carried over; for the studies checked, unresolved V genes explain less than half of this, and the remainder is unexplained. V, J and clone size reflect that table, while D and trimming were determined from the DNA. Within this sample are fewer than 350,000 clones, with around 93% of them counted one time only. The ten largest clones add up to approximately 2.9% of the sample.

Participants in the prospective study were aged roughly 18 to 100 years, lived in 20 to 25 United States geographic areas, and enrolled through a virtual design. In the prospective study, participants were assigned to cohorts based on the clinical history participants reported in a screening survey and a study questionnaire. Exposed participants were defined as having been in contact with someone with a PCR-confirmed or clinician-diagnosed COVID-19 case within 2 weeks of study entry. Each participant in the prospective study had whole blood, serum and a nasopharyngeal or oropharyngeal swab collected by mobile phlebotomists. Additional blood draws and questionnaires over an approximately two-month period could optionally be provided by prospective study participants. Before DNA extraction, blood samples from the prospective study were shipped at room temperature or frozen. Concerning this clone: It lacks a known antigen. Base qualities were left out, and no much larger clone turns up one base away.

The V gene is TRBV12-5 and the J gene is TRBJ1-1; the D segment cannot be called with confidence. The sequenced sample consisted of PBMCs or T cells enriched from blood (not recorded which). The sequence was obtained from a man aged 35 to 55 who had been exposed to COVID-19. CDR3 region: CASGLGIEGTEAFF. The nucleotides read TGTGCTAGTGGCTTAGGGATTGAGGGAACTGAAGCTTTCTTT. Outside the CDR3, residues come from the reference TRBV12-5 and TRBJ1-1 proteins, so the full variable domain is: DARVTQTPRHKVTEMGQEVTMRCQPILGHNTVFWYRQTMMQGLELLAYFRNRAPLDDSGMPKDRFSAEMPDATLATLKIQPSEPRDSAVYFCASGLGIEGTEAFFGQGTRLTVV.